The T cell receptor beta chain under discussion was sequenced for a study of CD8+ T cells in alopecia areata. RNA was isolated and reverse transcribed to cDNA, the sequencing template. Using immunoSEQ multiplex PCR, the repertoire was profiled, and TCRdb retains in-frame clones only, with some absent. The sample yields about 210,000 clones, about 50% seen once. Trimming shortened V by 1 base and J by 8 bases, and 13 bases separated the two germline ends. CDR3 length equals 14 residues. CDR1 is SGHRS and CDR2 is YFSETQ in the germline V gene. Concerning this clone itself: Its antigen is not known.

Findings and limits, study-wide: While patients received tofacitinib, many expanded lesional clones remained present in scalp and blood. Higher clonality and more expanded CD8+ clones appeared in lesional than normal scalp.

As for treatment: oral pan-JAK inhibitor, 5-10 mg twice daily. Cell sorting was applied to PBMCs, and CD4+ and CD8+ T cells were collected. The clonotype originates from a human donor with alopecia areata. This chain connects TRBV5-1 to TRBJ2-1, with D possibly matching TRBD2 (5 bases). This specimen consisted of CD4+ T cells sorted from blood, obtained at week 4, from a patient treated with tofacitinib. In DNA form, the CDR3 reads TGCGCCAGCAGCTTGCGGGCTGGACTCGATGAGCAGTTCTTC. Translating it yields CASSLRAGLDEQFF.